This T cell receptor (beta chain) was captured in a study of graft-versus-host responses after intestinal transplantation. Study conclusions and caveats: Early after transplant, HvG clones declined as circulating GvH clones peaked.

Libraries were prepared by immunoSEQ multiplex PCR; TCRdb keeps only in-frame clonotypes and omits some of them. The repertoire holds 7,000 to 10,000 clones, about 30% seen once, with 5.7% in the top ten. Relative to its sample, this clone is medium-sized. Each mixed lymphocyte reaction held approximately 200,000 CFSE-labeled responders and approximately 200,000 irradiated violet-dye-labeled stimulators. The clonotype originates from a human patient who received an intestinal transplant. Here the sequenced sample was alloreactive CD4+ T cells from a mixed lymphocyte reaction culture, taken before intestinal transplant. Subset indicated: CFSE-low proliferating T cells sorted from roughly six-day pre-transplant mixed lymphocyte reaction (GvH or HvG direction).

The CDR3, as DNA: TGTGCCAGCAGTTTGCTTCAGGTATTCGGCACCGGGGAGCTGTTTTTT. This codes for CASSLLQVFGTGELFF. The genes are TRBV28 and TRBJ2-2; unclear D gene. V gave up 3 bases and J gave up 4 bases, with 15 bases separating them. The length of the CDR3 is 16 residues. Germline values: CDR1 MDHEN, CDR2 SYDVKM.